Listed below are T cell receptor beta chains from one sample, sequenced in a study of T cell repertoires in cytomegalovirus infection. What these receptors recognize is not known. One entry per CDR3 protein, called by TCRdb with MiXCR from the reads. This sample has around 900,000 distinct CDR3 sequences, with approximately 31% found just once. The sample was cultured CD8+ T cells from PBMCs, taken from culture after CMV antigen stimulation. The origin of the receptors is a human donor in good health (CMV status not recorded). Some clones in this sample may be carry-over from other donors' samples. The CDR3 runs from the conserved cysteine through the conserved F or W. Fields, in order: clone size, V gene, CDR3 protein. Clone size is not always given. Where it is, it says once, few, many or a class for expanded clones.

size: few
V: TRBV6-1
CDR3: CASTLLFSNEQFF

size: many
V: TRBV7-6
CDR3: CASSFRTGSPTGELFF

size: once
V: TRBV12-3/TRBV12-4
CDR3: CASSRVGVTQYF

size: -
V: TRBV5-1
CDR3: CASSLQERGTDTQYF

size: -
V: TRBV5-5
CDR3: CASSMSGLAASYEQYF

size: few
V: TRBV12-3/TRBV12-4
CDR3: CASRPPPGIQVTQYF

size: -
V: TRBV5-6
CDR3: CASSLGRGTNQPQHF

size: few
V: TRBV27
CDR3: CASSPSSGTLGPPLHF

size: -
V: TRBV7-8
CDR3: CASSPDPTGDRTEAFF

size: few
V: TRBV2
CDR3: CASRVRGQSSYNEQFF

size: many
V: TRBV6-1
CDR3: CASSADISSNYGYTF

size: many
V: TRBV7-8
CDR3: CASSLSTGSGTEAFF

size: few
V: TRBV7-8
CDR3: CASSFDLSGNSGNTIYF

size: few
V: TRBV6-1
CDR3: CASSEWAGENNEQFF

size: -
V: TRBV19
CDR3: CASSMGQEDFYGYTF

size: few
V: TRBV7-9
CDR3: CATPGGITDTQYF

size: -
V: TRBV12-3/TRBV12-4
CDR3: CASSTPRDRNTGELFF

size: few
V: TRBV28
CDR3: CASSGLTLSAGETQYF

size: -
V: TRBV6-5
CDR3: CASSYSAGANTEAFF

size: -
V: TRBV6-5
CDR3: CASSLGQARGNEKLFF

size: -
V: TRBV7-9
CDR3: CASSLADGLFNEKLFF

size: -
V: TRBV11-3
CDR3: CASSLRYPRYSAKRLMNTEAFF

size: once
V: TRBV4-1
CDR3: CASSQARTANYGYTF

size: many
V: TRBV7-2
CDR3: CASSLSSGGPPPDTQYF

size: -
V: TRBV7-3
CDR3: CASVWSGNTIYF

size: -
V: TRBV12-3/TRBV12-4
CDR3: CASTYSLRRIPYNEQFF

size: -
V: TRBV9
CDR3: CASSVGSGGANEQFF

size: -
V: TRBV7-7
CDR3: CASSSPEGQGNEQFF

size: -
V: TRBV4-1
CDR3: CASSQDPEVHNEQFF

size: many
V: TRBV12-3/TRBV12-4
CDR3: CASSSGPINQPQHF

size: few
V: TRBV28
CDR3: CASSFTGGKTQYF

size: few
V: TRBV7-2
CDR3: CASSLHSGGANNEQFF

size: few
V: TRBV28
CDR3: CASSQYRDRPYGYTF

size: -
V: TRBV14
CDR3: CASSQLTGTIDGYTF

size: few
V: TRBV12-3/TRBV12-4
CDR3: CASSPEGRPGAQHF

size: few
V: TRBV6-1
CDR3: CASSGTLQGNQPQHF

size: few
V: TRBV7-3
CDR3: CASSSGPGGSTEAFF

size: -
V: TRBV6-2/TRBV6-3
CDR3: CASSYLRTGLSTGELFF

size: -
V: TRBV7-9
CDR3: CASSHLGDGYSGNTIYF